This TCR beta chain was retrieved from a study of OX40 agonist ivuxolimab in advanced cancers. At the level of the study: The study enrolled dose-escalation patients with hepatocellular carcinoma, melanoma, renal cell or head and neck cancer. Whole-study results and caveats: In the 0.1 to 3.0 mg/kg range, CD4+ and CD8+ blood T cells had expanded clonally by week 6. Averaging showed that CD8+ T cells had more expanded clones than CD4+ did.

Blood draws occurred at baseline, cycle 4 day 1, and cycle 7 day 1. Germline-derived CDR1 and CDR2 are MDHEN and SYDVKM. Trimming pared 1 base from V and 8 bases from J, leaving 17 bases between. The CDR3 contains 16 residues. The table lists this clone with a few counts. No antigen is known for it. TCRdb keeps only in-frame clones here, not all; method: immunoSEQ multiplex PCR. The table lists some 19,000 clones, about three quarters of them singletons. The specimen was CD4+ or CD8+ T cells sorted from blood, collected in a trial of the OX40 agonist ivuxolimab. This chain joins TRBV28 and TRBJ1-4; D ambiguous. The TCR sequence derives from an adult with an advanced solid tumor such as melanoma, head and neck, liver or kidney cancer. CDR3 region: CASSLLLDPGGEKLFF. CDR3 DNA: TGTGCCAGCAGTTTATTACTCGACCCGGGAGGGGAAAAACTGTTTTTT.